This TCR beta chain originates from a study of cytomegalovirus exposure and HLA in healthy donors. V trimming: 6 bases; J trimming: 3 bases; junction bases outside the gene matches: 2. Germline CDR1 reads WSHSY; CDR2 reads SAAADI. The CDR3 totals 14 residues. As for this clone: Its antigen is currently unknown.

Findings of the study overall: With DRB1 most and HLA-C fewest, TCR association rates differed between HLA loci in a later analysis. In a later analysis, CMV-associated beta chains were mostly HLA-associated, it appeared. Because they were indistinguishable, some V segments, including TRBV6-2 and TRBV6-3, were excluded. Confirmation was obtained in vitro that a few CMV-associated chains are specific for CMV antigens.

The primer mix had 60 Vbeta and 13 Jbeta primers. Libraries were prepared by immunoSEQ multiplex PCR; TCRdb keeps only in-frame clonotypes and omits some of them. This sample has 81,000 or so clones, with about three fifths found just once. V gene TRBV10-2 combines with J gene TRBJ2-7; 13 bases are a match to TRBD2. The sequenced material came from PBMCs. The clonotype was recovered from a woman aged 25 to 39 in good health and CMV-seropositive. CDR3: CASRTSGGYYEQYF. DNA for the CDR3: TGCGCCAGCAGGACTAGCGGGGGGTACTACGAGCAGTACTTC.